This record looks at one TCR beta chain sequence and its context. Antigen unknown. This may arise from a read error, as a much more abundant clone is one base away. This sample stems from a study of tumor and adjacent non-tumor tissue in lung cancer. Study overall: Patients were aged roughly 31 to 76, fewer than twelve men and 4 to 6 women, stage I to III. Samples averaged roughly 4.2 million productive TCRbeta reads each. Findings and limits, study-wide: Normal lung showed higher cumulative top 100 clone frequency than tumor. TCR diversity was significantly greater in tumor than normal lung tissue.

RNA was extracted from bulk tissue without any cell sorting. V lost 7 bases to trimming and J lost 2 bases; unmatched junction nucleotides: 15. Germline V gene data show CDR1 as SGHTA and CDR2 as FQGNSA. The CDR3 loop spans 17 amino acids. Three rounds of nested PCR, following a modified ARM-PCR protocol, produced the TCRbeta library. TCRdb passed the multiplex PCR reads through MiXCR, listing each CDR3 protein once. The data hold roughly 81,000 distinct CDR3 sequences, with roughly two thirds observed a single time. Sample: lung tumor tissue. This clonotype was sampled from a man between 65 and 85 years old with non-small cell lung cancer. This chain links TRBV7-2 with TRBJ2-5; 8 bases align to TRBD1. The CDR3 DNA reads as TGTGCCAGCATCAAAGGCGGGACAGGAATAATTCAAGAGACCCAGTACTTC. Residues: CASIKGGTGIIQETQYF.